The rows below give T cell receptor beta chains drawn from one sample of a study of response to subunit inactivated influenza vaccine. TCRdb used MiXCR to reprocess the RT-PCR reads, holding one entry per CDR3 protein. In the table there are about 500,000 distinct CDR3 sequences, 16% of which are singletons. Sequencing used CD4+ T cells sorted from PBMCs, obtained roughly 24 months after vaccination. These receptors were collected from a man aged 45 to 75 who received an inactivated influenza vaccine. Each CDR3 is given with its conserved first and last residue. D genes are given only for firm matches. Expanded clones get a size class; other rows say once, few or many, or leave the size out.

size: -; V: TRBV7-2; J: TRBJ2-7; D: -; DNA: TGTGCCAGCAGCGGTCGACAGAGCTCTTGGGAGCAGTACTTC; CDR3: CASSGRQSSWEQYF
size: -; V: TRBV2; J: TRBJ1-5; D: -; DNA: TGTGCCAGCAGTGAAGGGTTTCCCAATCAGCCCCAGCATTTT; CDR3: CASSEGFPNQPQHF
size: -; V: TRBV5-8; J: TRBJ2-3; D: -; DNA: TGTGCCAGCAGCTTTTTTGTGGGGCAAAGCACAGATACGCAGTATTTT; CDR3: CASSFFVGQSTDTQYF
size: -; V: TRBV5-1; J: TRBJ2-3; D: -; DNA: TGCGCCAGCAGCTTGGATGGGGTGGAAGATACGCAGTATTTT; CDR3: CASSLDGVEDTQYF
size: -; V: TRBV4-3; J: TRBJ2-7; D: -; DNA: TGCGCCAGCAGCCAAGAGTACCAGGGCTACGAGCAGTACTTC; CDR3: CASSQEYQGYEQYF
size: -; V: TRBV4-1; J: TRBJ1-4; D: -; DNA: TGCGCCAGCAGCCCCTCCCCCCTCAGGGAAAAACTGTTTTTT; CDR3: CASSPSPLREKLFF
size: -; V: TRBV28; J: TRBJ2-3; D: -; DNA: TGTGCCGTAGGGGGGCGATTCCCTAACCCAGATACGCAGTATTTT; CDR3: CAVGGRFPNPDTQYF
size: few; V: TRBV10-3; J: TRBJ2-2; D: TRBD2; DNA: TGTGCCATCAGGGGACTAGCGTCTGCGAACACCGGGGAGCTGTTTTTT; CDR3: CAIRGLASANTGELFF
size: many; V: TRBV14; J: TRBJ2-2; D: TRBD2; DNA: TGTGCCAGCAGGAGCGGGGTGAACACCGGGGAGCTGTTTTTT; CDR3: CASRSGVNTGELFF
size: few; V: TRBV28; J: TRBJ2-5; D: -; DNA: TGTGCCAGCAGTTCCTTCGATGCCCAGTACTTC; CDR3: CASSSFDAQYF
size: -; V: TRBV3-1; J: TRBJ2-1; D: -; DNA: TGTGCCAGCAGCCAAGATGTCTTGTCCCTCTACAATGAGCAGTTCTTC; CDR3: CASSQDVLSLYNEQFF
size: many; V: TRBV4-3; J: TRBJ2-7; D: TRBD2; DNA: TGCGCCAGCAGCCAAGATGTGCTAGCGGGAGGTTGGCAGTACTTC; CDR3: CASSQDVLAGGWQYF
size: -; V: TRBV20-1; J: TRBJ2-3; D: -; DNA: TGCAGTGCTACGGGGTGGGGGAGTAGCACAGATACGCAGTATTTT; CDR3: CSATGWGSSTDTQYF
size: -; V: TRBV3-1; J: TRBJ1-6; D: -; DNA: TGTGCCAGCAGCCAAGCGTGGAATTCACCCCTCCACTTT; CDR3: CASSQAWNSPLHF
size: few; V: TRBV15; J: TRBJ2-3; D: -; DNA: TGTGCCACCAGCAAGAGGGGGGGCACAGATACGCAGTATTTT; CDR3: CATSKRGGTDTQYF
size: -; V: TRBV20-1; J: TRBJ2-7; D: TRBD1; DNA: TGCAGTGCGAAACAACAGGGGATTACGAGGGAGCAGTACTTC; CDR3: CSAKQQGITREQYF
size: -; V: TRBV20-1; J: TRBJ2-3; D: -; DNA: TGCAGTGCTAGCCGATCCTATCTTAGCACAGATACGCAGTATTTT; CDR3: CSASRSYLSTDTQYF
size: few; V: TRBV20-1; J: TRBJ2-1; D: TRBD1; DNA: TGCAGTGCTAGAGATTCCCGACAGGGGTTTCAGTTCTTC; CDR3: CSARDSRQGFQFF
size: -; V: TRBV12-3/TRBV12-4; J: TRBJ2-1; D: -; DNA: TGTGCTTCGACGCCGAGCTCCTACAATGAGCAGTTCTTC; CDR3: CASTPSSYNEQFF
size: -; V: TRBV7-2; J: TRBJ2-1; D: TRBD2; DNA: TGTGCCAGCAGCGCCACTAGCGGGAGTAGGGATGAGCAGTTCTTC; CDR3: CASSATSGSRDEQFF
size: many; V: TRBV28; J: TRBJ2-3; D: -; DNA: TGTGCCAGCAGTTTATTGCGGGGCACAGATACGCAGTATTTT; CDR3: CASSLLRGTDTQYF
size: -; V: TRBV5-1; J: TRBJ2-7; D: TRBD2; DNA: TGCGCCAGCAGCTTGGATGGCGGGAGGGGAACCTACGAGCAGTACTTC; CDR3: CASSLDGGRGTYEQYF
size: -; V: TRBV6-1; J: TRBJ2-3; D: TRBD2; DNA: TGTGCCAGCAGCCCCTGGGTCGGGAGGACAGATACGCAGTATTTT; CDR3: CASSPWVGRTDTQYF
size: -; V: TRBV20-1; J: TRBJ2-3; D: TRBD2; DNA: TGCAGTGCCCTGGAAGGTGCGGGAGGGGCAGATACGCAGTATTTT; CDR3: CSALEGAGGADTQYF
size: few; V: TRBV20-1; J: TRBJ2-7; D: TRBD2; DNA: TGCAGTGCTCCGGGACTAGAGTACGAGCAGTACTTC; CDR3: CSAPGLEYEQYF
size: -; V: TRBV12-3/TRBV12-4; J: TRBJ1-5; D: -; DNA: TGTGCCAGCAGTTTTCGGGGCTATGTTAATCAGCCCCAGCATTTT; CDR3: CASSFRGYVNQPQHF